Below, 30 T cell receptor beta chains from the same sample are listed, as sequenced in a study of a mutant IDH1 vaccine in newly diagnosed glioma. Time point here: week 47, end of study. With topical imiquimod, each dose of the vaccine consisted of 300 ug of mutant IDH1 20-mer peptide. Clones were sequenced by immunoSEQ multiplex PCR, and TCRdb holds only the in-frame ones, with some missing. The data contain 56,000 or so clones, about 71% of them singletons. Their target antigens are unknown. The source was PBMCs, collected from a glioma patient whose treatment included an IDH1 peptide vaccine. All receptors derive from a man aged 50 to 59 with glioma.

This clone has more than one count but fewer than ten. The rearrangement joins TRBV7-8 to TRBJ2-7; 7 bases match TRBD1. There are 15 residues in the CDR3. Germline V lookup: CDR1 SGHVS, CDR2 FQNEAQ. V lost 2 bases, J lost 4 bases, and 8 bases stayed unmatched. The CDR3 DNA is TGTGCCAGCAGCTTATGGGGACAGATCTCATACGAGCAGTACTTC. Residues: CASSLWGQISYEQYF. The full variable domain, with the rest looked up from reference TRBV7-8 and TRBJ2-7, is GAGVSQSPRYKVAKRGQDVALRCDPISGHVSLFWYQQALGQGPEFLTYFQNEAQLDKSGLPSDRFFAERPEGSVSTLKIQRTQQEDSAVYLCASSLWGQISYEQYFGPGTRLTVT.

The V gene is TRBV7-6, the J gene TRBJ1-3, with D possibly being TRBD1 (5 bases). The V end was cut by 5 bases, the J end by 6 bases, with 17 bases between. This CDR3 is 15 amino acids long. Per the germline V gene, CDR1 is SGHVS and CDR2 is FNYEAQ. CDR3 loop: CASSDTRLGENTIYF. CDR3 nucleotide sequence: TGTGCCAGCAGCGACACGAGGCTGGGGGAAAACACCATATATTTT.

This chain joins TRBV28 and TRBJ2-3; TRBD1 matches at 7 bases. CDR3 size: 17 residues. V gave up 5 bases and J gave up 1 base; unmatched junction bases: 12. Per the germline V gene, CDR1 is MDHEN and CDR2 is SYDVKM. For the CDR3, the DNA is TGTGCCAGCAGTCTTTCGGCCACAGGGGCCCGCACAGATACGCAGTATTTT. Its protein product is CASSLSATGARTDTQYF.

This clone occurred a few times. CDR3 DNA sequence: TGTGCCATCAGTGAGCGGACAGGTGCCAGCTCCTACAATGAGCAGTTCTTC. Its protein product is CAISERTGASSYNEQFF. The chain has TRBV10-3 and TRBJ2-1; 7 bases match TRBD1. The CDR3 covers 17 residues. CDR1 is ENHRY, CDR2 SYGVKD, per germline. After removal of 2 bases from V and 0 bases from J, the junction contained 7 bases not matched to a gene.

This clone was seen only a few times. The J gene is TRBJ1-1, the V gene TRBV7-9; D not resolved. Germline loops: CDR1 SEHNR, CDR2 FQNEAQ (reference sequence). Trimming pared 4 bases from V and 0 bases from J, leaving 12 bases between. This CDR3 is built from 15 residues. CDR3 in DNA: TGTGCCAGCAGCTCCCAGACGGATATGAACACTGAAGCTTTCTTT. It encodes CASSSQTDMNTEAFF. The full variable domain, in which reference TRBV7-9 and TRBJ1-1 provide the parts outside the CDR3, is DTGVSQNPRHKITKRGQNVTFRCDPISEHNRLYWYRQTLGQGPEFLTYFQNEAQLEKSRLLSDRFSAERPKGSFSTLEIQRTEQGDSAMYLCASSSQTDMNTEAFFGQGTRLTVV.

The chain has TRBV30 and TRBJ1-2; D unresolved. CDR1 GTSNPN and CDR2 SVGIG come from the germline V gene (reference sequence). V lost 0 bases to trimming and J lost 6 bases, with 17 bases between them. This CDR3 comprises 15 residues. The CDR3 nucleotides are TGTGCCTGGAGTGTAGACCCTACGGGCCTTCATGGCTACACCTTC. This translates into CAWSVDPTGLHGYTF.

This rearrangement joins TRBV30 to TRBJ2-5; D call uncertain. Trimming left V 3 bases short and J 5 bases short, with 10 bases between. The CDR3 is 12 residues long. Per the germline V gene, CDR1 is GTSNPN and CDR2 is SVGIG (reference sequence). CDR3 protein: CAWSVLGETQYF. CDR3 nucleotides: TGTGCCTGGAGCGTGCTAGGGGAGACCCAGTACTTC.

The J gene is TRBJ2-7, the V gene TRBV27, with D uncertain. Trimming pared 5 bases from V and 3 bases from J, leaving 11 bases between. The CDR3 covers 13 residues. Per the germline V gene, CDR1 is MNHEY and CDR2 is SMNVEV (reference sequence). The CDR3 DNA sequence: TGTGCCAGCAGTCTCGGACCCCACTACGAGCAGTACTTC. As protein: CASSLGPHYEQYF.

The gene calls are TRBV5-4 and TRBJ1-4; D is unclear. CDR1 and CDR2 (germline): SGHNT, YYREEE (reference sequence). CDR3 length: 15 amino acids. Trimming shortened V by 5 bases and J by 0 bases, and 11 bases separated the two germline ends. The CDR3 bases are TGTGCCAGCAGTACAGACGGTGCAACTAATGAAAAACTGTTTTTT. This codes for CASSTDGATNEKLFF.

This chain links TRBV29-1 with TRBJ2-7, with 7 bases that match TRBD1. The V segment lost 4 bases and the J segment 7 bases; nucleotides outside the gene matches: 7. The CDR3 is 12 amino acids. Germline CDR1 is SQVTM and CDR2 is ANQGSEA. CDR3 in amino acids: CSVALDRLEQYF. The DNA of the CDR3 is TGCAGCGTTGCCTTGGACAGGTTAGAGCAGTACTTC.

The rearrangement links TRBV18 to TRBJ1-4; 7 bases fit TRBD1. Unmatched junction bases numbered 5, after V lost 1 base and J lost 6 bases. The germline CDR1 and CDR2 sequences are KGHSH and LQKENI. The CDR3 extends over 15 amino acids. The CDR3 is CASSPRQGRDEKLFF. Here the CDR3 DNA reads TGTGCCAGCTCACCACGACAGGGACGAGATGAAAAACTGTTTTTT.

Here the CDR3 DNA reads TGTGCCAGCAGCATACAGGGGGCGGTAGAGACCCAGTACTTC. It encodes CASSIQGAVETQYF. The rearrangement joins TRBV6-1 to TRBJ2-5, with 9 nucleotides matching TRBD1. Looked up from germline, CDR1 is MNHNS and CDR2 is SASEGT. The junction had 6 bases not matched to a gene; V was cut back by 6 bases and J by 4 bases. The CDR3 runs to 14 residues.

This clone is medium-sized by share. The J gene is TRBJ2-5, the V gene TRBV12-5; D is tentatively TRBD1 or TRBD2 (5 bases each). The V gene's germline CDR1 is LGHNT and CDR2 FRNRAP. This CDR3 contains 15 residues. V was cut by 1 base and J by 1 base, with 10 bases left in between. The CDR3 DNA reads TGTGCTAGTGGTTTGGGGTGGGGGATCCAAGAGACCCAGTACTTC. Its protein product is CASGLGWGIQETQYF.

As concerns this clone: At the DNA level, this CDR3 is encoded by other sequences in the same sample as well. The chain links TRBV5-4 to TRBJ2-1; D possibly matches TRBD1 or TRBD2 (6 bases each). The germline V gene has CDR1 SGHNT and CDR2 YYREEE (reference sequence). Trimming left V 2 bases short and J 0 bases short, with 9 bases between. This CDR3 contains 15 residues. CDR3 amino acids: CASSLGGPSYNEQFF. As DNA, the CDR3 is TGTGCCAGCAGCTTAGGGGGGCCCTCCTACAATGAGCAGTTCTTC.

The chain joins TRBV27 to TRBJ1-1, with a possible D match to TRBD1 (6 bases). V lost 1 base and J 0 bases, leaving 9 bases between the germline ends. Per germline, CDR1 MNHEY and CDR2 SMNVEV (reference sequence). This CDR3 has 15 residues. CDR3 loop: CASSLWGLMNTEAFF. The CDR3 DNA reads as TGTGCCAGCAGTTTATGGGGGCTAATGAACACTGAAGCTTTCTTT.

V usage is TRBV29-1 and J usage is TRBJ1-1; D gene unclear. V shed 7 bases and J shed 2 bases, with 11 bases lying between them. Germline V gene data show CDR1 as SQVTM and CDR2 as ANQGSEA. The length of the CDR3 is 12 residues. CDR3 residues: CSGGSPNTEAFF. The CDR3 coding sequence is TGCAGCGGCGGGAGCCCCAACACTGAAGCTTTCTTT.

The chain is built from TRBV5-6 and TRBJ1-1; D gene unclear. Trimming pared 1 base from V and 4 bases from J, leaving 8 bases between. The CDR3 extends over 13 amino acids. Germline V CDR1 and CDR2: SGHDT, YYEEEE. The CDR3 reads CASSLTAATEAFF. DNA for the CDR3: TGTGCCAGCAGCTTGACGGCGGCCACTGAAGCTTTCTTT.

Relative to its sample, this clone is medium-sized. The V gene is TRBV29-1, the J gene TRBJ2-1; TRBD1 might be the D (6 bases). The CDR3 is 14 amino acids. Per the germline V gene, CDR1 is SQVTM and CDR2 is ANQGSEA. Between the trimmed V and J ends, which lost 8 bases and 0 bases, there was a span of 14 bases. The CDR3: CSPFQDSSYNEQFF. CDR3 sequence (DNA): TGCAGCCCATTTCAGGACAGCTCCTACAATGAGCAGTTCTTC.

The genes are TRBV7-2 and TRBJ2-3; 7 positions match TRBD1. The junction had 4 bases not matched to a gene; V was cut back by 5 bases and J by 2 bases. This CDR3 region has 14 residues. Germline values: CDR1 SGHTA, CDR2 FQGNSA. In nucleotides, the CDR3 is TGTGCCAGCAGCAGAGACAGGGCCACAGATACGCAGTATTTT. This gives the protein CASSRDRATDTQYF.

V usage is TRBV23-1 and J usage is TRBJ2-7; D not resolved. TRBV23-1 is an ORF, and what it does is uncertain. CDR3 length: 13 amino acids. Trimming removed 3 bases from V and 2 bases from J, with 8 bases in between. CDR3 bases: TGCGCCAGCAGTCATCGAATTCCCTACGAGCAGTACTTC. Encoded protein: CASSHRIPYEQYF.

The CDR3 nucleotides read TGTGCCAGCAGTTCTTTAGGTTCTGGGGCCAACGTCCTGACTTTC. Translating it yields CASSSLGSGANVLTF. This rearrangement joins TRBV27 to TRBJ2-6; D call uncertain. Trimming took 4 bases from V and 1 from J, leaving 8 bases between them. Per germline, CDR1 MNHEY and CDR2 SMNVEV (reference sequence). CDR3 size: 15 residues.

The chain has TRBV11-2 and TRBJ2-7; D possibly matches TRBD1 or TRBD2 (5 bases each). The V end was cut by 5 bases, the J end by 3 bases, with 11 bases between. Per the germline V gene, CDR1 is SGHAT and CDR2 is FQNNGV. The CDR3 is made up of 13 amino acids. The CDR3 protein is CASSPWDGYEQYF. The CDR3 DNA reads as TGTGCCAGCAGCCCTTGGGACGGCTACGAGCAGTACTTC.

This rearrangement joins TRBV5-6 to TRBJ1-2, with D unclear. The V end lost 0 bases, the J end lost 2 bases, and 5 bases lay between the germline ends. The germline V gene encodes CDR1 SGHDT and CDR2 YYEEEE. CDR3 length equals 13 residues. The CDR3: CASSLGTNYGYTF. CDR3 bases: TGTGCCAGCAGCTTGGGCACCAACTATGGCTACACCTTC.

V and J are TRBV27 and TRBJ2-5; D unclear. Trimming left V 2 bases short and J 6 bases short, with 10 bases between. There are 13 residues in the CDR3. Germline assignment: CDR1 MNHEY and CDR2 SMNVEV (reference sequence). The CDR3 is CASSLGPRKTQYF. DNA of the CDR3: TGTGCCAGCAGTTTAGGACCCAGAAAGACCCAGTACTTC.

The rearrangement uses TRBV11-2 and TRBJ2-1, with 8 bases identical to TRBD1. Germline V CDR1 and CDR2: SGHAT, FQNNGV. Unmatched junction bases numbered 3, after V lost 6 bases and J lost 2 bases. This CDR3 has 14 amino acids. DNA for the CDR3: TGTGCCAGCAGGAAACAGGGGGCCTACAATGAGCAGTTCTTC. It specifies CASRKQGAYNEQFF.

V and J are TRBV5-1 and TRBJ1-1; no clear D. The V gene's germline CDR1 is SGHRS and CDR2 YFSETQ. This CDR3 comprises 14 residues. The V end was cut by 1 base, the J end by 1 base, with 8 bases between. This CDR3 reads CASSLPGRNTEAFF. CDR3 sequence (DNA): TGCGCCAGCAGCTTGCCAGGTCGGAACACTGAAGCTTTCTTT.

V is TRBV18 and J is TRBJ2-7; weak D call: TRBD1 (6 bases). The CDR3 loop spans 14 amino acids. V dropped 2 bases and J dropped 5 bases, with 13 bases sitting between them. Germline V CDR1 and CDR2: KGHSH, LQKENI. The CDR3 loop reads CASSPSNRANEQYF. The CDR3 nucleotides are TGTGCCAGCTCACCAAGCAACAGGGCAAACGAGCAGTACTTC.

The chain is built from TRBV14 and TRBJ2-2, with D possibly being TRBD2 (5 bases). The germline V gene has CDR1 SGHDN and CDR2 FVKESK. The CDR3 extends over 15 amino acids. Trimming left V 3 bases short and J 2 bases short, with 10 bases between. The CDR3 spells CASSQTGKNTGELFF. The CDR3 DNA follows: TGTGCCAGCAGCCAGACCGGGAAAAACACCGGGGAGCTGTTTTTT.

This CDR3 is CASSQDGERGGTQYF. The CDR3 nucleotides read TGCGCCAGCAGCCAAGATGGCGAGCGGGGAGGGACCCAGTACTTC. The chain has TRBV4-3 and TRBJ2-5; 7 bases are shared with TRBD2. Germline CDR1 and CDR2: LGHNA and YSLEER. V lost 0 bases to trimming and J lost 7 bases; unmatched junction nucleotides: 8. The CDR3 has 15 residues.

The chain joins TRBV15 to TRBJ1-2; no clear D gene. V was cut by 5 bases and J by 5 bases, with 18 bases left in between. CDR1 LNHNV and CDR2 YYDKDF come from the germline V gene (reference sequence). The CDR3 sequence is 15 residues long. CDR3 nucleotide sequence: TGTGCCACCAGCCCCCGAGCTTCGGTGCCATATGGCTACACCTTC. This translates into CATSPRASVPYGYTF. Filled out from reference TRBV15 and TRBJ1-2, the complete variable domain reads DAMVIQNPRYQVTQFGKPVTLSCSQTLNHNVMYWYQQKSSQAPKLLFHYYDKDFNNEADTPDNFQSRRPNTSFCFLDIRSPGLGDTAMYLCATSPRASVPYGYTFGSGTRLTVV.